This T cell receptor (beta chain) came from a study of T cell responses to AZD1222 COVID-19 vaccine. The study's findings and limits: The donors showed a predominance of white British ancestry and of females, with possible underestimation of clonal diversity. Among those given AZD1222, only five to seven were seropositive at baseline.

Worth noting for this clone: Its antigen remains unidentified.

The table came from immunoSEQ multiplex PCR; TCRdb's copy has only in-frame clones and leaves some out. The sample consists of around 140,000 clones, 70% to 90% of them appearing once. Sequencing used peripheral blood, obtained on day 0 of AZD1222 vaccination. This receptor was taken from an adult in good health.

CDR3 nucleotide sequence: TGCGCCAGCAGCTTGGGCGGGAGGACCCTCCCAGTTACTCGATACGAGCAGTACTTC. It translates to CASSLGGRTLPVTRYEQYF. V and J are TRBV5-1 and TRBJ2-7; TRBD2 agrees at 8 bases. In germline, CDR1 is SGHRS, CDR2 YFSETQ. The V and J ends lost 0 bases and 4 bases, in that order; junction bases with no gene match: 18. The CDR3 covers 19 residues. Full variable domain (rest looked up from reference TRBV5-1 and TRBJ2-7): KAGVTQTPRYLIKTRGQQVTLSCSPISGHRSVSWYQQTPGQGLQFLFEYFSETQRNKGNFPGRFSGRQFSNSRSEMNVSTLELGDSALYLCASSLGGRTLPVTRYEQYFGPGTRLTVT.